This is a list of T cell receptor beta chains from one sample in a study of control samples from healthy donors and cancer patients. Clones were sequenced by immunoSEQ multiplex PCR, and TCRdb holds only the in-frame ones, with some missing. Of over 100,000 clones in the sample, about 91% were seen once. Sample: blood. These receptor sequences come from a man between 35 and 55 years old in good health. The conserved cysteine and the conserved F or W are not part of the CDR3 here. A D gene is named only where the DNA matches it firmly. Clone size appears in some rows only: once, few, many, or a class for an expanded clone.

>NA|TRBV7-2|TRBJ2-7|TRBD2
ASSSRLVAGGVYEQY
>NA|TRBV3-1/TRBV3-2|TRBJ1-1|NA
ASSTRTPATEAF
>NA|TRBV24-1|TRBJ2-3|TRBD1
ATSDSPDRGDTQY
>NA|TRBV9|TRBJ2-7|TRBD1
ASSPRTGGFYEQY
>NA|TRBV4-3|TRBJ1-6|NA
ASSQEDQLYNSPLH
>NA|TRBV20-1|TRBJ2-1|NA
SASPQVYNEQF
>NA|TRBV30|TRBJ2-2|TRBD2
AWSQGLAGGELF
>NA|TRBV2|TRBJ1-2|TRBD1
ASMRDRAINYGYT
>once|TRBV20-1|TRBJ2-4|TRBD1
SASAGQGAKNIQY
>NA|TRBV6-5|TRBJ2-3|TRBD1
ASRLPGQGVYTQY
>NA|TRBV30|TRBJ2-7|TRBD1
AWSVTGQGTREQY
>NA|TRBV30|TRBJ2-7|TRBD1
AWSVVGQGSDEQY
>NA|TRBV7-6|TRBJ2-5|NA
ASSLGTYQETQY
>NA|TRBV5-1|TRBJ1-1|TRBD1
ASSLTGTGRTEAF
>NA|TRBV7-9|TRBJ1-3|TRBD1
ASSPQGASGNTIY
>NA|TRBV5-4|TRBJ1-3|NA
ASSLRGSSGNTIY
>NA|TRBV4-2|TRBJ2-3|TRBD2
ASSQEGLAGVTDTQY
>NA|TRBV9|TRBJ2-3|TRBD2
ASSVEGTSSTDTQY
>NA|TRBV29-1|TRBJ1-2|NA
SVDSPNGYT
>few|TRBV21-1|TRBJ2-1|NA
ASSPGQGAYNEQF
>few|TRBV30|TRBJ2-1|TRBD2
AWLRGGTNEQF
>NA|TRBV7-6|TRBJ2-5|TRBD2
ASSLASGGGQETQY
>NA|TRBV4-3|TRBJ1-3|NA
ASSNSGNTIY
>NA|TRBV30|TRBJ1-3|TRBD1
AWTGGLGSGNTIY
>NA|TRBV3-1/TRBV3-2|TRBJ1-6|NA
PSSQEGGRGGNSPLH
>NA|TRBV5-6|TRBJ1-2|NA
ASKYVAGYT
>NA|TRBV15|TRBJ1-3|NA
AIQTHSGNTIY
>NA|TRBV5-6|TRBJ1-6|NA
ASSPGATQHNSPLH
>NA|TRBV14|TRBJ1-1|NA
ASSQDSDTEAF
>NA|TRBV30|TRBJ1-1|TRBD1
AWARQGAHRAEAF
>NA|TRBV7-2|TRBJ2-7|NA
ASSFSGGSYEQY
>NA|TRBV7-9|TRBJ1-2|NA
ASGAGVYGYT
>once|TRBV15|TRBJ2-3|TRBD2
ATSRDRASGSTDTQY
>NA|TRBV29-1|TRBJ1-2|TRBD1
SVEDLRQGYGYT
>NA|TRBV5-8|TRBJ1-5|NA
ASRAGEGNQPQH
>NA|TRBV11-2|TRBJ1-1|NA
ASSKAEQMNTEAF
>NA|TRBV3-1/TRBV3-2|TRBJ2-5|NA
ASGETQY
>NA|TRBV7-8|TRBJ1-2|NA
ASSPALRGYT
>NA|TRBV30|TRBJ2-1|NA
AWSGGGTLQF
>NA|TRBV10-3|TRBJ1-1|TRBD1
AISEDRVMNTEAF
>NA|TRBV6-4|TRBJ1-1|NA
ASSESYMNTEAF
>NA|TRBV6-5|TRBJ1-1|NA
ASRGGYQNTEAF
>once|TRBV18|TRBJ2-3|NA
ASSPPQSTLTDTQY
>NA|TRBV18|TRBJ2-7|NA
ASSPPGVTYEQY
>once|TRBV19|TRBJ1-2|NA
ASSGRPYGYT
>NA|TRBV9|TRBJ2-7|TRBD1
ASSVGGTGKDEQY
>NA|TRBV6-5|TRBJ2-3|TRBD2
ASSFGGADTDTQY
>NA|TRBV29-1|TRBJ2-7|TRBD2
SVVRGTSGPYEQY
>NA|TRBV10-3|TRBJ1-2|NA
AISGNLYGYT